This is a list of T cell receptor beta chains from one sample in a study of shared clonotypes between healthy human individuals. The assay was immunoSEQ multiplex PCR, and TCRdb's table has in-frame clones only and misses some. Seen here are roughly 2,000,000 clones, 93% observed once, and the top ten hold 1.5% to 2%. Sequencing was carried out using naive CD8+ T cells from PBMCs. The receptors shown here come from a young man in good health. Some clones in this sample may be carry-over from other donors' samples. The CDR3 runs from the conserved cysteine through the conserved F or W. The order of the fields is CDR3 protein, CDR3 DNA, clone size, V gene, J gene, D gene. The D gene is left open where the match is weak. Size is omitted from some rows. Given values are once, few, many or a class for expanded clones.

CASSMEPDRAGGLFF,TGTGCCAGCAGCATGGAACCCGACAGGGCCGGGGGGCTGTTTTTT,NA,TRBV7-8,TRBJ2-2,NA
CASSERGGRGNEQFF,TGTGCCAGCAGTGAAAGGGGCGGGAGGGGCAATGAGCAGTTCTTC,once,TRBV6-1,TRBJ2-1,TRBD2
CAISGQRIPNYGYTF,TGTGCCATCAGTGGTCAGAGAATTCCTAACTATGGCTACACCTTC,NA,TRBV10-3,TRBJ1-2,NA
CASSLGRRSSYNEQFF,TGTGCCAGCAGCTTAGGGCGGAGGAGCTCCTACAATGAGCAGTTCTTC,NA,TRBV13,TRBJ2-1,NA
CASSVAGAGNTIYF,TGTGCCAGCAGCGTAGCTGGCGCTGGAAACACCATATATTTT,NA,TRBV9,TRBJ1-3,NA
CASTVTASAYEQYF,TGTGCCAGCACTGTGACAGCTTCAGCCTACGAGCAGTACTTC,NA,TRBV28,TRBJ2-7,NA
CASSESGATGELFF,TGCGCCAGCAGTGAGTCGGGGGCCACCGGGGAGCTGTTTTTT,NA,TRBV10-1,TRBJ2-2,NA
CASSWTVFVNGYTF,TGTGCCAGCAGCTGGACGGTCTTCGTGAATGGCTACACCTTC,NA,TRBV28,TRBJ1-2,NA
CASSIGTGGQETQYF,TGTGCCAGTAGTATTGGGACAGGGGGGCAAGAGACCCAGTACTTC,NA,TRBV19,TRBJ2-5,TRBD1
CASRQGDEQYF,TGCGCCAGCAGGCAGGGTGACGAGCAGTACTTC,NA,TRBV5-1,TRBJ2-7,NA
CASSSAVYNEQFF,TGTGCCAGCAGTTCCGCAGTCTACAATGAGCAGTTCTTC,NA,TRBV27,TRBJ2-1,NA
CASSLRVYSNQPQHF,TGTGCCAGCAGTTTAAGGGTGTATAGCAATCAGCCCCAGCATTTT,NA,TRBV28,TRBJ1-5,NA
CASSRRLGRETQYF,TGTGCCAGCAGCCGACGATTAGGGCGAGAGACCCAGTACTTC,NA,TRBV7-9,TRBJ2-5,NA
CASSGTEGAVYGYTF,TGTGCCAGCAGCGGTACGGAGGGGGCCGTCTATGGCTACACCTTC,NA,TRBV7-9,TRBJ1-2,TRBD1
CASSRLRPGLADSYEQYF,TGTGCCAGCAGCCGACTGAGACCGGGACTAGCGGACTCCTACGAGCAGTACTTC,NA,TRBV4-2,TRBJ2-7,TRBD2
CASSPLGGSRYEQYF,TGCGCCAGCAGCCCCCTGGGGGGGAGCCGCTACGAGCAGTACTTC,NA,TRBV5-1,TRBJ2-7,TRBD2
CASRSGTGQWETQYF,TGTGCCAGCAGGTCCGGGACAGGACAATGGGAGACCCAGTACTTC,NA,TRBV28,TRBJ2-5,TRBD1
CASSEVARAGGVYEQYF,TGTGCCAGCAGTGAAGTAGCGAGGGCAGGGGGAGTATACGAGCAGTACTTC,few,TRBV6-1,TRBJ2-7,TRBD1
CASSIDDRTTYEQYF,TGTGCCAGTAGTATTGATGACAGGACTACCTACGAGCAGTACTTC,NA,TRBV19,TRBJ2-7,NA
CASSPLKRATYNEQFF,TGTGCCAGCAGCCCCCTAAAGCGGGCTACCTACAATGAGCAGTTCTTC,NA,TRBV11-1,TRBJ2-1,NA
CATGTKAYNEQFF,TGTGCCACCGGGACTAAAGCCTACAATGAGCAGTTCTTC,NA,TRBV11-1,TRBJ2-1,TRBD2
CASSFRAGDSYEQYF,TGTGCCAGCAGCTTCCGGGCCGGGGACTCCTACGAGCAGTACTTC,NA,TRBV7-7,TRBJ2-7,NA
CASSLAASGRAYNEQFF,TGTGCCAGCAGCTTAGCGGCTAGCGGGAGGGCCTACAATGAGCAGTTCTTC,NA,TRBV7-9,TRBJ2-1,TRBD2
CASSPHPGTKTYEQYF,TGTGCCAGTAGTCCCCATCCCGGGACAAAAACCTACGAGCAGTACTTC,NA,TRBV19,TRBJ2-7,NA
CASSAGRSFNYGYTF,TGTGCCAGCAGTGCTGGACGAAGTTTTAACTATGGCTACACCTTC,NA,TRBV27,TRBJ1-2,NA
CASSPGRSAYNEQFF,TGTGCCAGTAGTCCCGGTAGGAGTGCCTACAATGAGCAGTTCTTC,NA,TRBV19,TRBJ2-1,NA
CASSLIKAGGSDEQYF,TGTGCCAGCAGTTTAATAAAGGCAGGGGGTAGCGACGAGCAGTACTTC,NA,TRBV27,TRBJ2-7,TRBD1
CASSPGQGKYF,TGCGCCAGCAGCCCGGGACAGGGGAAGTACTTC,NA,TRBV4-1,TRBJ2-7,TRBD1
CASSLAQQETQYF,TGTGCCAGCAGTTTGGCCCAACAAGAGACCCAGTACTTC,NA,TRBV28,TRBJ2-5,NA
CARTTKGDTGELFF,TGCGCCAGGACGACTAAGGGCGACACCGGGGAGCTGTTTTTT,NA,TRBV5-1,TRBJ2-2,NA
CASSLDFGGYYEQYF,TGTGCCAGCAGCTTAGATTTTGGGGGATACTACGAGCAGTACTTC,once,TRBV11-2,TRBJ2-7,NA
CASSSRDEGSNQPQHF,TGTGCCAGCAGCTCCCGGGACGAGGGCAGCAATCAGCCCCAGCATTTT,few,TRBV7-9,TRBJ1-5,NA
CASSFRLGGQPQHF,TGTGCCAGCAGTTTTAGGCTTGGGGGCCAGCCCCAGCATTTT,NA,TRBV28,TRBJ1-5,NA
CASSLGVEDRVRGYTF,TGTGCCAGCAGCTTAGGCGTAGAGGACAGGGTGCGTGGCTACACCTTC,NA,TRBV7-9,TRBJ1-2,TRBD1
CASSQDRVGSYNEQFF,TGTGCCAGCAGCCAAGACCGAGTGGGGTCCTACAATGAGCAGTTCTTC,NA,TRBV4-2,TRBJ2-1,NA
CASSVGWDSTYEQYF,TGTGCCAGCAGCGTAGGATGGGACAGTACCTACGAGCAGTACTTC,NA,TRBV9,TRBJ2-7,TRBD1
CASSVGTTNTGELFF,TGTGCCAGCAGCGTAGGGACTACAAACACCGGGGAGCTGTTTTTT,NA,TRBV9,TRBJ2-2,NA
CATSFYRDPKNIQYF,TGTGCCACCAGTTTCTACCGGGACCCCAAAAACATTCAGTACTTC,NA,TRBV15,TRBJ2-4,NA
CASSLSYSYEQYF,TGTGCCAGCAGTTTAAGTTACTCCTACGAGCAGTACTTC,NA,TRBV27,TRBJ2-7,NA
CASLNIAGEQYF,TGTGCCAGCTTGAATATCGCCGGGGAGCAGTACTTC,NA,TRBV6-5,TRBJ2-7,NA
CASSPPDSPYEQYF,TGTGCCAGCAGCCCGCCGGACAGTCCCTACGAGCAGTACTTC,NA,TRBV7-9,TRBJ2-7,NA
CASSPTGTGLYEQYF,TGTGCCAGCTCACCGACCGGGACAGGGTTATACGAGCAGTACTTC,NA,TRBV18,TRBJ2-7,TRBD1
CASSPRDRLNYGYTF,TGTGCCAGCTCACCACGCGACAGATTAAACTATGGCTACACCTTC,NA,TRBV18,TRBJ1-2,NA
CASSLRQGNQPQHF,TGTGCCAGCAGTTTGAGGCAGGGAAATCAGCCCCAGCATTTT,NA,TRBV27,TRBJ1-5,NA
CASSQEGGGMIYNSPLHF,TGCGCCAGCAGCCAAGAAGGAGGGGGTATGATCTATAATTCACCCCTCCACTTT,NA,TRBV4-1,TRBJ1-6,NA
CSVAQGGYGYTF,TGCAGCGTTGCACAGGGAGGCTATGGCTACACCTTC,NA,TRBV29-1,TRBJ1-2,NA
CASSLFGGEQFF,TGTGCCAGCAGTTTATTCGGTGGTGAGCAGTTCTTC,NA,TRBV27,TRBJ2-1,NA
CASISRGYNEQFF,TGTGCCAGCATCAGCAGGGGTTACAATGAGCAGTTCTTC,NA,TRBV6-6,TRBJ2-1,NA
CASFGVAGETPPYEQYF,TGTGCCAGCTTTGGGGTAGCGGGAGAGACCCCCCCCTACGAGCAGTACTTC,NA,TRBV27,TRBJ2-7,TRBD2
CASRSLSLLWTGGFTEAFF,TGTGCCAGCAGAAGTCTATCTCTCTTGTGGACAGGCGGATTCACTGAAGCTTTCTTT,once,TRBV28,TRBJ1-1,TRBD1
CASSSTGTGSGNTIYF,TGTGCCAGCAGCTCAACCGGGACAGGGTCTGGAAACACCATATATTTT,NA,TRBV7-9,TRBJ1-3,TRBD1
CASSTPGSHYEQYF,TGTGCCAGTAGTACCCCGGGATCCCACTACGAGCAGTACTTC,once,TRBV19,TRBJ2-7,NA
CASTTGSLPVRELFF,TGTGCCAGCACTACCGGGTCTTTACCGGTCCGGGAGCTGTTTTTT,NA,TRBV9,TRBJ2-2,NA
CASSPLAGFRLVGNEQFF,TGTGCCAGCAGCCCCCTGGCGGGTTTCCGATTGGTTGGGAATGAGCAGTTCTTC,NA,TRBV5-5,TRBJ2-1,NA
CAISGGDYNSPLHF,TGTGCCATCAGCGGCGGGGACTATAATTCACCCCTCCACTTT,NA,TRBV10-3,TRBJ1-6,NA